One and the same sample provided the 9 T cell receptor beta chains below, sequenced in a study of blood T cell repertoires in COVID-19. Using immunoSEQ multiplex PCR, the repertoire was profiled, and TCRdb retains in-frame clones only, with some absent. Here the sample spans approximately 35,000 clones, roughly nine tenths being singletons. The sequenced sample consisted of peripheral blood. Receptors were obtained from a human donor with active COVID-19. The donor label of this sample is uncertain.

The chain combines TRBV15 with TRBJ2-3; 16 nucleotides line up with TRBD2. CDR3 length: 18 residues. J lost 0 bases, V lost 4 bases, and 4 bases had no gene match. Germline lookup yields CDR1 LNHNV and CDR2 YYDKDF (reference sequence). CDR3 nucleotides: TGTGCCACCAGCATGGGACTAGCGGGAGGGCCAAGCACAGATACGCAGTATTTT. Its protein is CATSMGLAGGPSTDTQYF.

This chain joins TRBV5-1 and TRBJ2-1, with 16 bases lining up with TRBD2. This CDR3 has 23 residues. V gave up 1 base and J gave up 1 base; unmatched junction bases: 17. Germline-derived CDR1 and CDR2 are SGHRS and YFSETQ. CDR3 in amino acids: CASSLIGLLSGGLAGGSYNEQFF. The CDR3 region has the DNA TGCGCCAGCAGCTTGATAGGCTTACTATCAGGGGGACTAGCGGGAGGGTCCTACAATGAGCAGTTCTTC.

The chain links TRBV4-1 to TRBJ2-7, with 7 nucleotides matching TRBD1. V lost 3 bases to trimming and J lost 3 bases; unmatched junction nucleotides: 2. Germline V lookup: CDR1 MGHRA, CDR2 YSYEKL. The CDR3 contains 13 residues. The CDR3 nucleotides are TGCGCCAGCAGCCAGCCAGGGGGCTACGAGCAGTACTTC. Protein: CASSQPGGYEQYF.

The rearrangement uses TRBV6-2 or TRBV6-3 and TRBJ2-1; 11 nucleotides align to TRBD2. The germline CDR1 and CDR2 sequences are MNHEY and SVGEGT. V shed 4 bases and J 1 base; nucleotides not matched to a gene: 0. The CDR3 covers 15 residues. CDR3 coding DNA: TGTGCCAGCAGTTCTAGCGGGGGGTCCTACAATGAGCAGTTCTTC. This translates into CASSSSGGSYNEQFF.

V gene TRBV4-3 combines with J gene TRBJ2-1, with 12 bases lining up with TRBD1. This CDR3 comprises 16 residues. V shed 3 bases, J shed 7 bases, and the junction held 7 bases outside the gene matches. Germline CDR1 reads LGHNA; CDR2 reads YSLEER. CDR3 nucleotide sequence: TGCGCCAGCAGCCATGCCGGGACAGGGGGCCATAATGAGCAGTTCTTC. Translating gives CASSHAGTGGHNEQFF.

The genes are TRBV9 and TRBJ2-5, with 9 bases that match TRBD1. Trimming cost V 5 bases and J 1 base; bases outside gene matches: 12. Per the germline V gene, CDR1 is SGDLS and CDR2 is YYNGEE. The CDR3 is 17 amino acids. CDR3 coding DNA: TGTGCCAGCAGTTCTAACCCGGGACAGGGCTTCCAAGAGACCCAGTACTTC. Its protein product is CASSSNPGQGFQETQYF. Using reference TRBV9 and TRBJ2-5 for the parts outside the CDR3, the full variable domain is DSGVTQTPKHLITATGQRVTLRCSPRSGDLSVYWYQQSLDQGLQFLIQYYNGEERAKGNILERFSAQQFPDLHSELNLSSLELGDSALYFCASSSNPGQGFQETQYFGPGTRLLVL.

The chain recombines TRBV7-8 with TRBJ2-2, with TRBD1 identical over 8 bases. CDR1 and CDR2 (germline): SGHVS, FQNEAQ. Trimming removed 5 bases from V and 6 bases from J; junction bases left unmatched: 11. This CDR3 has 16 amino acids. CDR3 loop: CASSERTGLAAGELFF. The DNA of the CDR3 is TGTGCCAGCAGCGAGCGGACAGGGCTAGCCGCCGGGGAGCTGTTTTTT. The full variable domain, in which reference TRBV7-8 and TRBJ2-2 provide the parts outside the CDR3, is GAGVSQSPRYKVAKRGQDVALRCDPISGHVSLFWYQQALGQGPEFLTYFQNEAQLDKSGLPSDRFFAERPEGSVSTLKIQRTQQEDSAVYLCASSERTGLAAGELFFGEGSRLTVL.

CDR3 amino acids: CASSSTTGVSNQPQHF. In DNA form, the CDR3 reads TGTGCCAGCAGCTCAACAACAGGGGTTAGCAATCAGCCCCAGCATTTT. V gene TRBV7-9 combines with J gene TRBJ1-5; 7 nucleotides match TRBD1. CDR1 and CDR2 (germline): SEHNR, FQNEAQ (reference sequence). Trimming at V came to 4 bases and at J to 0 bases, leaving 6 bases not matched to a gene. CDR3 length equals 16 residues. Supplemented by reference TRBV7-9 and TRBJ1-5, the full variable domain reads DTGVSQNPRHKITKRGQNVTFRCDPISEHNRLYWYRQTLGQGPEFLTYFQNEAQLEKSRLLSDRFSAERPKGSFSTLEIQRTEQGDSAMYLCASSSTTGVSNQPQHFGDGTRLSIL.

Only one count was recorded for this clone. The chain combines TRBV18 with TRBJ1-5; 8 positions match TRBD1. V lost 5 bases to trimming and J lost 1 base; unmatched junction nucleotides: 10. Germline loops: CDR1 KGHSH, CDR2 LQKENI. The CDR3 loop spans 17 amino acids. DNA for the CDR3: TGTGCCAGCTCAGTCCAAGAAGGGACAGGAAGCAATCAGCCCCAGCATTTT. Protein sequence: CASSVQEGTGSNQPQHF.